This T cell receptor (beta chain) was sequenced during a study of blood T cells in healthy people across ages. PCR was performed a second time for about 7 to 12 cycles using a sample-barcoded 5' primer and a J-beta primer mix. TCRdb fed the 5' RACE reads into MiXCR, producing one record per CDR3 protein. The sample contains approximately 1.5 million distinct CDR3 sequences, 30% to 40% of which appear only once. In regard to this clonotype: Its antigen is still unknown.

Study conclusions and caveats: Expanded clonotype changes were possibly confounded by unknown donor CMV status.

This TCR derives from a woman aged 25 to 39 in good health. The material sequenced was blood.

As DNA, the CDR3 is TGTGCCAGCAGTGAACGACTAGTTCGAGATACGCAGTATTTT. Its translation: CASSERLVRDTQYF. This chain uses TRBV6-1 with TRBJ2-3, with D perhaps matching TRBD2 (6 bases). The CDR3 extends over 14 amino acids. V lost 2 bases, J lost 5 bases, and 11 bases lay in between. CDR1 is MNHNS and CDR2 is SASEGT in the germline V gene.